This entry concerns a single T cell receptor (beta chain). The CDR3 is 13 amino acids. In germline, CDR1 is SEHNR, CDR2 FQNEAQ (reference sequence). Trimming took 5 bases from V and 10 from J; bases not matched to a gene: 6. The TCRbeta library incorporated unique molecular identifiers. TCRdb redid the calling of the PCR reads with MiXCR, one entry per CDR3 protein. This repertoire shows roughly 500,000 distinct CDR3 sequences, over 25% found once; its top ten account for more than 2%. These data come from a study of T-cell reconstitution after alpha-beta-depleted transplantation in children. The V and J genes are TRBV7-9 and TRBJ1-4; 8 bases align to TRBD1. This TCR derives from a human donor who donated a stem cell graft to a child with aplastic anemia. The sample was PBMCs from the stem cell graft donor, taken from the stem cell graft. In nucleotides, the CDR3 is TGTGCCAGCAGCAGGACAGGGTGGAGAAAACTGTTTTTT. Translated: CASSRTGWRKLFF.